What follows are 16 T cell receptor beta chains derived from one specimen sequenced in a study of technical replicates of blood from a few donors. Assay used: immunoSEQ multiplex PCR; TCRdb lists only in-frame clones, some missing. The sample carries 80,000 or so clones, about 98% recorded once. Sample: T cells isolated from PBMCs. The source is a human donor in good health.

The CDR3, as DNA: TGTGCCAGCAATTTTGCGGGCTCCTACGAGCAGTACTTC. Translating gives CASNFAGSYEQYF. This chain connects TRBV28 to TRBJ2-7; TRBD2 is a possible D gene (5 bases). This CDR3 has 13 residues. The V end was cut by 7 bases, the J end by 0 bases, with 10 bases between. Germline CDR1 MDHEN, CDR2 SYDVKM.

The chain links TRBV7-3 to TRBJ2-5; 11 bases map to TRBD2. Germline V CDR1 and CDR2: SGHTA, FQGTGA. V shed 0 bases, J shed 5 bases, and the junction held 8 bases outside the gene matches. This CDR3 contains 17 residues. Written as DNA, the CDR3 is TGTGCCAGCAGCTTAACGTCGGCTAGCGGGGGGAGGGAGACCCAGTACTTC. Translating it yields CASSLTSASGGRETQYF.

The chain couples TRBV7-9 to TRBJ2-7; 12 bases align to TRBD2. The germline CDR1 and CDR2 sequences are SEHNR and FQNEAQ (reference sequence). The CDR3 contains 16 residues. Losses at the gene ends were 5 bases for V and 5 bases for J; bases not matched to a gene: 10. In nucleotides, the CDR3 is TGTGCCAGCAGCCAGACTAGCGGGGGCCCTGTGGACGAGCAGTACTTC. Amino acid sequence: CASSQTSGGPVDEQYF.

The chain couples TRBV11-2 to TRBJ2-7, with unresolved D. The CDR3 length is 14 residues. Trimming shortened V by 1 base and J by 0 bases, and 7 bases separated the two germline ends. CDR1 and CDR2 (germline): SGHAT, FQNNGV. CDR3 nucleotide sequence: TGTGCCAGCAGCTTAGGTCACAGCTCCTACGAGCAGTACTTC. This codes for CASSLGHSSYEQYF.

The chain employs TRBV28 and TRBJ1-1; 9 bases agree with TRBD1. The length of the CDR3 is 14 residues. Per the germline V gene, CDR1 is MDHEN and CDR2 is SYDVKM. Trimming at V came to 6 bases and at J to 8 bases, leaving 10 bases not matched to a gene. Here the CDR3 reads CASRSGQGTGEAFF. The CDR3 DNA follows: TGTGCCAGCAGATCCGGACAGGGGACTGGAGAAGCTTTCTTT.

The chain couples TRBV6-5 to TRBJ2-2; D is undetermined. The CDR3 has 12 amino acids. Trimming left V 5 bases short and J 8 bases short, with 9 bases between. The germline V gene encodes CDR1 MNHEY and CDR2 SVGAGI. The CDR3 spells CASSLGLGELFF. The CDR3 nucleotides read TGTGCCAGCAGTCTAGGTCTTGGGGAGCTGTTTTTT.

The genes are TRBV29-1 and TRBJ1-2; 10 bases align to TRBD1. CDR1 is SQVTM and CDR2 is ANQGSEA in the germline V gene. After removal of 8 bases from V and 7 bases from J, the junction contained 13 bases not matched to a gene. This CDR3 is 14 amino acids long. CDR3: CSSPLGQGPLGYTF. In DNA form, the CDR3 reads TGCAGCTCACCCTTGGGACAGGGGCCTCTTGGCTACACCTTC.

CDR3 in DNA: TGCGCCAGCAGCTACGGTGATGAGCAGTTCTTC. As protein: CASSYGDEQFF. The genes are TRBV5-1 and TRBJ2-1; D unclear. Germline CDR1 reads SGHRS; CDR2 reads YFSETQ. The CDR3 covers 11 residues. V shed 3 bases and J shed 8 bases, with 6 bases lying between them.

The CDR3 region is CASSSIEQGGNTEAFF. CDR3 DNA sequence: TGTGCCAGCAGCTCGATAGAACAGGGGGGGAACACTGAAGCTTTCTTT. The gene calls are TRBV7-9 and TRBJ1-1; 8 nucleotides align to TRBD1. The CDR3 consists of 16 residues. Trimming cost V 4 bases and J 1 base; bases outside gene matches: 8. Germline V lookup: CDR1 SEHNR, CDR2 FQNEAQ (reference sequence).

This clone appeared once. The genes are TRBV10-3 and TRBJ2-7, with TRBD1 as a possible D gene (5 bases). Germline CDR1 is ENHRY and CDR2 is SYGVKD. This CDR3 is 12 amino acids long. Trimming shortened V by 2 bases and J by 7 bases, and 9 bases separated the two germline ends. The CDR3 coding sequence is TGTGCCATCAGTGAGGGGGCAGGGGAGCAGTACTTC. Amino acid sequence: CAISEGAGEQYF.

The rearrangement joins TRBV6-5 to TRBJ1-1; D is uncertain. Germline-derived CDR1 and CDR2 are MNHEY and SVGAGI. Trimming pared 2 bases from V and 6 bases from J, leaving 10 bases between. This CDR3 comprises 13 residues. Here the CDR3 reads CASSYPDTSEAFF. CDR3 sequence (DNA): TGTGCCAGCAGTTACCCCGACACTTCTGAAGCTTTCTTT.

V is TRBV9 and J is TRBJ2-1, with 7 bases matching TRBD2. The CDR3 covers 14 residues. The V and J ends lost 0 bases and 8 bases, in that order; junction bases with no gene match: 5. Germline lookup yields CDR1 SGDLS and CDR2 YYNGEE. Written as DNA, the CDR3 is TGTGCCAGCAGCGTAGACGGACGGGAGGATGAGCAGTTCTTC. This sequence encodes CASSVDGREDEQFF.

The chain joins TRBV5-1 to TRBJ2-1; D possibly corresponds to TRBD2 (5 bases). V was pared by 6 bases and J by 5 bases, with 15 bases between. The CDR3 has 14 amino acids. Per germline, CDR1 SGHRS and CDR2 YFSETQ. The CDR3: CASTEWRNNNEQFF. The CDR3, as DNA: TGCGCCAGCACCGAGTGGAGGAATAACAATGAGCAGTTCTTC.

Concerning this clone itself: The germline gene is not matched at one end of the junction; a read error may be the cause. The chain uses TRBV6-5 and TRBJ1-5, with D perhaps TRBD1 (5 bases). Germline CDR1 is MNHEY and CDR2 is SVGAGI. The CDR3 contains 14 residues. The CDR3 loop is CASNYSRGQQPQHF. The CDR3 DNA follows: TGTGCCAGCAATTACTCAAGGGGTCAGCAGCCCCAGCATTTT.

The CDR3 nucleotides are TGTGCCAGCAGCGTCGGAGCTGGACTAGCGGGAGGGCCGGGCGAGCAGTACTTC. Protein product: CASSVGAGLAGGPGEQYF. The rearrangement joins TRBV9 to TRBJ2-7; 15 bases line up with TRBD2. V gave up 2 bases and J gave up 6 bases; unmatched junction bases: 12. The CDR3 runs to 18 residues. CDR1 is SGDLS and CDR2 is YYNGEE in the germline V gene.

Details on this clone: Other DNA sequences in this sample translate to the same CDR3. The gene calls are TRBV4-1 and TRBJ1-2; unclear D gene. The germline gives CDR1 MGHRA, CDR2 YSYEKL. The CDR3 is 15 amino acids. V was trimmed by 0 bases and J by 0 bases, leaving 8 bases between them. The CDR3 bases are TGCGCCAGCAGCCAAGATCCAGGCTCTAACTATGGCTACACCTTC. This sequence encodes CASSQDPGSNYGYTF.